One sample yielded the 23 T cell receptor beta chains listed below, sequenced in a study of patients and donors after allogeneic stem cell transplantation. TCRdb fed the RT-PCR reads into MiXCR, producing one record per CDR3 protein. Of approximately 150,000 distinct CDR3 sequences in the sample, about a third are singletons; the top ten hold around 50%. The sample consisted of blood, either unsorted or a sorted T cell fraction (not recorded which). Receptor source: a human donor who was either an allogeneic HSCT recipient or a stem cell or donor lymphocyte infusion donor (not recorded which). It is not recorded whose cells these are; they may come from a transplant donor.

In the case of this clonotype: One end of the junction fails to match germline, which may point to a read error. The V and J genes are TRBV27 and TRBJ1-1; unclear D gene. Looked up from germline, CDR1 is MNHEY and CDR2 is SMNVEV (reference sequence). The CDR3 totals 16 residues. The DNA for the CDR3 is TGTGCCAGCAGTTTATCGTACCGGGGAATGAACGCTGAAGCTTTCTTT. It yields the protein CASSLSYRGMNAEAFF.

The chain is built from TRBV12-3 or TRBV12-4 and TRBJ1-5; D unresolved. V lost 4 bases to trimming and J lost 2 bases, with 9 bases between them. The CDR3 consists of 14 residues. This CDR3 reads CASSWTRGNQPQHF. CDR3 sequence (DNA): TGTGCCAGCAGTTGGACCCGGGGCAATCAGCCCCAGCATTTT.

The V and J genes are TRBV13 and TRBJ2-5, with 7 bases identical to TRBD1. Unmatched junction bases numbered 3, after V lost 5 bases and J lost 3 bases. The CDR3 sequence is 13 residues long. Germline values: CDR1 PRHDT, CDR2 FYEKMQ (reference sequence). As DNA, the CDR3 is TGTGCCAGCAGCGCCGGACAGGAAGAGACCCAGTACTTC. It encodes CASSAGQEETQYF.

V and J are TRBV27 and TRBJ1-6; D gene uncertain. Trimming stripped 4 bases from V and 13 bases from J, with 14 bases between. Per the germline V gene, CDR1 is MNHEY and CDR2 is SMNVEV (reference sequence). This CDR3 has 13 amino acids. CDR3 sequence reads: CASSSAPTIPLHF. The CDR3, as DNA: TGTGCCAGCAGTTCTGCTCCGACGATCCCCCTCCACTTT.

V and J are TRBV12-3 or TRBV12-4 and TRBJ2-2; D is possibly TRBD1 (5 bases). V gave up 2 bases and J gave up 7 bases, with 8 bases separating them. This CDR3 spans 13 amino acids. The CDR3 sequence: CASSLQGNGELFF. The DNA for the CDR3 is TGTGCCAGCAGTTTACAGGGAAACGGGGAGCTGTTTTTT.

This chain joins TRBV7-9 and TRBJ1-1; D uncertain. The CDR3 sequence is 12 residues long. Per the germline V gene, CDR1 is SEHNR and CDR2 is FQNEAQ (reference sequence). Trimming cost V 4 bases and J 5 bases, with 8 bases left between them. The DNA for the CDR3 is TGTGCCAGCAGCTCCGTAAGGACTGAAGCTTTCTTT. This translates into CASSSVRTEAFF.

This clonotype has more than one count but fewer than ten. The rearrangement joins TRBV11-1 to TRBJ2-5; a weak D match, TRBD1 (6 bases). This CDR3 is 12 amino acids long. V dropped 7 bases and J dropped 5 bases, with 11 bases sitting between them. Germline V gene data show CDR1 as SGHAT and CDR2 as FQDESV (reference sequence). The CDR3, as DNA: TGTGCCAGCACCCGGGACACTGAGACCCAGTACTTC. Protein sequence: CASTRDTETQYF.

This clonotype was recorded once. The CDR3 nucleotides read TGTGCCACCATTGGGACAGGGACCTACGAGCAGTACTTC. Translation: CATIGTGTYEQYF. This chain uses TRBV28 with TRBJ2-7; 9 bases fit TRBD1. There are 13 residues in the CDR3. Germline V lookup: CDR1 MDHEN, CDR2 SYDVKM. J gave up 2 bases and V 10 bases, and 6 bases lay outside the gene matches.

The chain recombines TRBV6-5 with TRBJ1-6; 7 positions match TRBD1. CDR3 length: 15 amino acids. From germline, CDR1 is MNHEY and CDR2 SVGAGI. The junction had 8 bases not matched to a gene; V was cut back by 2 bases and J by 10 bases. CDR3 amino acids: CASSYPDRVGSPLHF. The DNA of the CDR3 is TGTGCCAGCAGTTACCCCGACAGGGTGGGCTCACCCCTCCACTTT.

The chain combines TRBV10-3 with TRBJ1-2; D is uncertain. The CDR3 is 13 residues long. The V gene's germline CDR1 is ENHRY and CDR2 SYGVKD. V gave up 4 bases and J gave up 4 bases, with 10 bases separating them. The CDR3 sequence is CAISVPGFYGYTF. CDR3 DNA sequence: TGTGCCATCAGTGTCCCGGGATTCTATGGCTACACCTTC.

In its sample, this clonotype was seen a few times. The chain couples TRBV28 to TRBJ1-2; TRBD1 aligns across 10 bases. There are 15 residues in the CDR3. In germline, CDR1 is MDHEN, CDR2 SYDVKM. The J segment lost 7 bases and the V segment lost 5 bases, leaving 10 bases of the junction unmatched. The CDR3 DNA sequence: TGTGCCAGCAGTCCGATCCTCCGGGACAGGGGTGGCTACACCTTC. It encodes CASSPILRDRGGYTF.

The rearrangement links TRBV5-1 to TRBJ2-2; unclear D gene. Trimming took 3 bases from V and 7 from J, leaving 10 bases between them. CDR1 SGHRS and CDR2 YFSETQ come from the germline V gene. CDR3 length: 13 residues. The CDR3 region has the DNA TGCGCCAGCAGCTCTTGGACGGACGGGGAGCTGTTTTTT. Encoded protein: CASSSWTDGELFF.

CDR3: CAWSAGQVVAQHF. The CDR3 nucleotides are TGTGCCTGGAGTGCTGGACAGGTGGTGGCCCAGCATTTT. The chain couples TRBV30 to TRBJ1-5; 7 bases fit TRBD1. This CDR3 contains 13 residues. V lost 1 base and J lost 11; bases outside the gene matches: 8. CDR1 GTSNPN and CDR2 SVGIG come from the germline V gene (reference sequence).

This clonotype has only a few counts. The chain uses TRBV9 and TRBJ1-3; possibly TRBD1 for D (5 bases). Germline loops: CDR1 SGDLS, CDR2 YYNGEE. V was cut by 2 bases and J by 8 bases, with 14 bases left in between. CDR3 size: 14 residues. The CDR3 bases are TGTGCCAGCAGCGTGGGGGAACAAGGAGACACCATATATTTT. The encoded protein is CASSVGEQGDTIYF. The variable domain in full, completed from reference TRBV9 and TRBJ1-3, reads DSGVTQTPKHLITATGQRVTLRCSPRSGDLSVYWYQQSLDQGLQFLIQYYNGEERAKGNILERFSAQQFPDLHSELNLSSLELGDSALYFCASSVGEQGDTIYFGEGSWLTVV.

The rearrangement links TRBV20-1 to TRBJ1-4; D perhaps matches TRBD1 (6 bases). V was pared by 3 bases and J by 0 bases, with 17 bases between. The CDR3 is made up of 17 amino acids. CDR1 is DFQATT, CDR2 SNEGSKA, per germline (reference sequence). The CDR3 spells CSARLQGFFATNEKLFF. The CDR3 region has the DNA TGCAGTGCTAGGCTACAGGGTTTTTTCGCAACTAATGAAAAACTGTTTTTT.

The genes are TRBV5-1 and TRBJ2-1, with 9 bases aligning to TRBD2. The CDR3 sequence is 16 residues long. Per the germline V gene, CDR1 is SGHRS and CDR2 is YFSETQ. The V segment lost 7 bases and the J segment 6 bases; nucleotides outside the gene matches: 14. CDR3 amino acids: CASSIGGGGAANEQFF. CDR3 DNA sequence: TGCGCCAGCTCCATAGGAGGCGGGGGGGCTGCCAATGAGCAGTTCTTC.

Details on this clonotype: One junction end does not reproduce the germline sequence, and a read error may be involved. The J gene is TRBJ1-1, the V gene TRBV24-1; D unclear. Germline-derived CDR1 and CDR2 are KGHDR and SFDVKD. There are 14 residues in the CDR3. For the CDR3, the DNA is TGTGCCACCAGTGAAAGGACTGGGAACACTGACGCTTTCTTT. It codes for CATSERTGNTDAFF.

The CDR3 DNA is TGCAGCGTTGAAGGGGGTTCTCCCGTAATTGGGGGCTACACCTTC. It encodes CSVEGGSPVIGGYTF. The chain employs TRBV29-1 and TRBJ1-2, with D unresolved. With 1 base removed from V and 8 bases from J, the gap between germline ends came to 20 bases. The germline V gene encodes CDR1 SQVTM and CDR2 ANQGSEA. This CDR3 is 15 amino acids long.

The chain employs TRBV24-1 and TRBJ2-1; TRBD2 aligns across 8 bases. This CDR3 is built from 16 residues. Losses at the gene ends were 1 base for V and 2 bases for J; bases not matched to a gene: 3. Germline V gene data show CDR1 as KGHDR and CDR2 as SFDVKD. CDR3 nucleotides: TGTGCCACCAGTGATTTTAGCGGGGTGACCTACAATGAGCAGTTCTTC. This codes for CATSDFSGVTYNEQFF.

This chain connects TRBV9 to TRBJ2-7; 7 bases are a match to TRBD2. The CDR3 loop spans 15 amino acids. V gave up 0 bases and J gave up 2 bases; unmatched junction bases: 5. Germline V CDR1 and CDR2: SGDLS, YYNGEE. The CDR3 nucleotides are TGTGCCAGCAGCGTAGACAGCGGGGTGACCTACGAGCAGTACTTC. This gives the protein CASSVDSGVTYEQYF.

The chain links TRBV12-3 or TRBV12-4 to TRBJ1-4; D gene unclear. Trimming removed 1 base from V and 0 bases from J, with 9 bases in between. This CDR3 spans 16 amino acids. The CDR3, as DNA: TGTGCCAGCAGTTTAGTCCCTCTTGCAACTAATGAAAAACTGTTTTTT. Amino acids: CASSLVPLATNEKLFF.

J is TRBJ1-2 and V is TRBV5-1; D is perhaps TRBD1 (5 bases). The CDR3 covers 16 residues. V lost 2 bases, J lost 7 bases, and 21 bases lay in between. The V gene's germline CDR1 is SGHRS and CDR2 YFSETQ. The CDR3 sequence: CASSLGHTIGEGGYTF. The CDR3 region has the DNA TGCGCCAGCAGCTTAGGACACACCATCGGAGAGGGTGGCTACACCTTC.

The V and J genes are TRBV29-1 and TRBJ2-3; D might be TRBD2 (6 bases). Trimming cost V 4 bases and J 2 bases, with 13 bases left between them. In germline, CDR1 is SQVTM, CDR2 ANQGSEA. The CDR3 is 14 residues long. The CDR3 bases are TGCAGCGTTGTAGGGACTTCGTCCACAGATACGCAGTATTTT. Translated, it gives CSVVGTSSTDTQYF.